The entry that follows covers one T cell receptor (beta chain) sequence. As yet, its antigen is unknown. This specimen belongs to a study of OX40 agonist ivuxolimab in advanced cancers. About the research overall: Enrolled patients in dose escalation had cancers that were hepatocellular carcinoma, melanoma, renal cell or head and neck cancer.

The method was immunoSEQ multiplex PCR; TCRdb's version includes in-frame clones alone and lacks a portion of them. Seen here are around 30,000 clones, roughly 91% observed once, and the top ten hold under 5.5%. CDR3 length: 14 residues. In germline, CDR1 is KGHSH, CDR2 LQKENI. Trimming removed 4 bases at V and 2 bases at J, with 8 bases between. Findings of the study overall: The antigen specificity of the peripheral T cells (those that were expanded) was not determined.

The chain couples TRBV18 to TRBJ1-4; the D is unclear. The TCR comes from an adult with an advanced solid tumor such as melanoma, head and neck, liver or kidney cancer. Source: CD4+ or CD8+ T cells sorted from blood, taken in a trial of the OX40 agonist ivuxolimab. CDR3 nucleotides: TGTGCCAGCTCACGGAGCGGGACTAATGAAAAACTGTTTTTT. This gives the protein CASSRSGTNEKLFF. The full variable domain, rest sourced from reference TRBV18 and TRBJ1-4, is NAGVMQNPRHLVRRRGQEARLRCSPMKGHSHVYWYRQLPEEGLKFMVYLQKENIIDESGMPKERFSAEFPKEGPSILRIQQVVRGDSAAYFCASSRSGTNEKLFFGSGTQLSVL.